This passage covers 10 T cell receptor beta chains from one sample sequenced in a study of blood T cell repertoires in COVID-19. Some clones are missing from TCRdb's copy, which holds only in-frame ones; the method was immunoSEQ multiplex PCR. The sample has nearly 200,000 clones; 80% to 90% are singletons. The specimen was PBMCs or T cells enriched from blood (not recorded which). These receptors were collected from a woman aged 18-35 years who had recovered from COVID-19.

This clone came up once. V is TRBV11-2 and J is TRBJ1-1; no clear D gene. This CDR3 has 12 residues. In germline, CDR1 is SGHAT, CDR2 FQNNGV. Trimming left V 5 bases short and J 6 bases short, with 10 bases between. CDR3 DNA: TGTGCCAGCAGCCCTCAGCGGTCTGAAGCTTTCTTT. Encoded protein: CASSPQRSEAFF.

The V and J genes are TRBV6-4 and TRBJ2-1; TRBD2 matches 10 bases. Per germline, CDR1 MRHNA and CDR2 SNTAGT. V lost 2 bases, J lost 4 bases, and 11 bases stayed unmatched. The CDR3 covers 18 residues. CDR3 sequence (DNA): TGTGCCAGCAGTGACGTCTGTCTAGCGGGGGAGCTTTACAATGAGCAGTTCTTC. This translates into CASSDVCLAGELYNEQFF.

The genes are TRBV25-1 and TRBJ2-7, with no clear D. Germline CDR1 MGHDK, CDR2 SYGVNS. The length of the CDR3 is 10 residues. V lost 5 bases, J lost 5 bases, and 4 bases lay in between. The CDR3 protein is CASSSNEQYF. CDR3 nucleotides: TGTGCCAGCAGTTCTAACGAGCAGTACTTC.

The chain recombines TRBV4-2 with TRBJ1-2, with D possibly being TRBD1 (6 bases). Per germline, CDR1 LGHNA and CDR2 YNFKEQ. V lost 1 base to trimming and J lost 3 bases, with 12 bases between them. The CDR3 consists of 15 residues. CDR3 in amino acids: CASSQVLQGDYGYTF. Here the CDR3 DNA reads TGTGCCAGCAGCCAAGTTTTACAGGGAGACTATGGCTACACCTTC.

The CDR3 region has the DNA TGTGCCAGCAGCTCGGGACAGGGGGGGATAACGTCGGCTGAAGCTTTCTTT. Encoded protein: CASSSGQGGITSAEAFF. The chain has TRBV11-2 and TRBJ1-1; 11 positions agree with TRBD1. The CDR3 length is 17 residues. V lost 4 bases to trimming and J lost 6 bases; unmatched junction nucleotides: 13. In germline, CDR1 is SGHAT, CDR2 FQNNGV.

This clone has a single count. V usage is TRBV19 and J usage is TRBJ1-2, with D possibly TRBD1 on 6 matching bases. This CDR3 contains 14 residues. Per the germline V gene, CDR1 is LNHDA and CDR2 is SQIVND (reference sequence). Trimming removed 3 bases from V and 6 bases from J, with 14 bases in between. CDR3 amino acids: CASSMANRVHGYTF. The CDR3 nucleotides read TGTGCCAGTAGTATGGCTAACAGGGTTCATGGCTACACCTTC.

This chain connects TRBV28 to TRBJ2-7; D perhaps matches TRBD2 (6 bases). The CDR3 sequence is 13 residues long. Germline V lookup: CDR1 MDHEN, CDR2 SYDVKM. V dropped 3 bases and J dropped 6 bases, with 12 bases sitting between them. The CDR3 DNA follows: TGTGCCAGCAGTTTTATGGAAGCGGGCGAGCAGTACTTC. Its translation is CASSFMEAGEQYF.

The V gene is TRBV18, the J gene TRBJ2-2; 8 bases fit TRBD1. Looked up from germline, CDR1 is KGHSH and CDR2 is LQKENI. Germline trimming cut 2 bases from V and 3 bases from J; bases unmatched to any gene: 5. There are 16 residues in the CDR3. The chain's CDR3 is CASSPARQGHTGELFF. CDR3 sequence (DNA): TGTGCCAGCTCACCAGCGCGACAGGGGCACACCGGGGAGCTGTTTTTT. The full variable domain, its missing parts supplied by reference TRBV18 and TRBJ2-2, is NAGVMQNPRHLVRRRGQEARLRCSPMKGHSHVYWYRQLPEEGLKFMVYLQKENIIDESGMPKERFSAEFPKEGPSILRIQQVVRGDSAAYFCASSPARQGHTGELFFGEGSRLTVL.

The CDR3 reads CASSSQGGTNEKLFF. The CDR3 DNA reads as TGTGCCAGCAGCTCTCAAGGGGGCACTAATGAAAAACTGTTTTTT. V usage is TRBV7-9 and J usage is TRBJ1-4, with 7 bases aligning to TRBD1. Germline CDR1 SEHNR, CDR2 FQNEAQ (reference sequence). V shed 4 bases and J 2 bases; nucleotides not matched to a gene: 4. The CDR3 contains 15 residues.

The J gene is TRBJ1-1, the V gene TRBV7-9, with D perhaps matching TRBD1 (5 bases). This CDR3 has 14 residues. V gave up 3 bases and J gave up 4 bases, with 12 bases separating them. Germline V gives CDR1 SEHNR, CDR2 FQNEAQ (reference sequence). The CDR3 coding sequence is TGTGCCAGCAGCTTCGTGGGGCAGGGCACTGAAGCTTTCTTT. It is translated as CASSFVGQGTEAFF. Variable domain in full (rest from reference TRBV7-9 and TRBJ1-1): DTGVSQNPRHKITKRGQNVTFRCDPISEHNRLYWYRQTLGQGPEFLTYFQNEAQLEKSRLLSDRFSAERPKGSFSTLEIQRTEQGDSAMYLCASSFVGQGTEAFFGQGTRLTVV.